This TCR beta chain derives from a study of metastatic and nonmetastatic thyroid tumors (dated by TCRdb to about 2020). For the study in its entirety: The researchers compared repertoires between peripheral blood samples and tumor or nodule tissue samples from patients with malignant or benign thyroid disease. What the study reported, not specific to this receptor: TCR beta diversity was reported as significantly higher in malignant tumors than in benign nodules, in both blood and tumor samples.

Library prep was done by PCR. Sequenced using an Illumina HiSeq 4000. High-throughput sequencing was used to profile the TCR beta-chain CDR3 region of each patient. The authors processed their data as follows. The researchers built a classifier to tell apart papillary thyroid cancer patients with distant metastasis, based on CDR3 differences among clinicopathological groups. To measure repertoire diversity the researchers used the Shannon index, while the Morisita-Horn index served to gauge how similar the tumor and blood repertoires were. TCRdb took the public reads, trimmed them with fastp at Q25, ran MiXCR for clone calling and kept in-frame beta chains. TCRdb, not the original authors, processed these V and J calls. This sample holds 30,000 to 35,000 clones; roughly 19% were observed only once. Of the sample, around a fifth is held by the ten largest clones. This clone occurred a few times. The antigen this receptor binds is unknown. A much larger clonotype is one base distant, so this may be a read error.

V is reduced by 3 bases and J by 7 bases, leaving a spacing of 12 bases between them. From a lookup of the germline V gene (reference sequence), CDR1 and CDR2 are DFQATT and SNEGSKA. The CDR3 runs 12 residues from the cysteine to the phenylalanine. The retained sequence is limited to the CDR3, 36 bases, with the frame set at the first base. No patient had received any treatment before thyroid surgery. The study retrospectively analysed patient clinical samples collected from about 2012 to 2018 using T-cell receptor beta sequencing. Source material: blood. The clonotype comes from a female donor with papillary thyroid cancer or a benign thyroid nodule (not recorded which). Some clones in this sample may be carry-over from other donors' samples. The chain links TRBV20-1 with TRBJ2-5; there is no confident call for the D gene. The nucleotide sequence is TGCAGTGCTAGTACAGCGTTTGGGACCCAGTACTTC. Translation gives CSASTAFGTQYF.